This T cell receptor (beta chain) comes out of a study of blood T cell repertoires in COVID-19. On the study more broadly: COVID-19 samples collected from the United States, Italy and Spain covered acute and convalescent phases. Sources were T cells, B-cell-depleted T cells, or PBMCs; the material itself was cDNA or gDNA.

Trimming took 3 bases from V and 1 from J, leaving 11 bases between them. The germline V gene has CDR1 SGHDT and CDR2 YYEEEE. The CDR3 loop spans 14 amino acids. Generated by immunoSEQ multiplex PCR, the TCRdb table keeps only in-frame clones and is missing some. The sample holds some 100,000 clones; approximately 84% are singletons and the top ten take approximately 7%. Sequencing was carried out using peripheral blood. This TCR derives from a man aged 30-40 years in a cohort sampled during active COVID-19. The rearrangement uses TRBV5-6 and TRBJ2-7; possibly TRBD1 for D (7 bases). The CDR3 here is CASSWPGGSYEQYF. DNA for the CDR3: TGTGCCAGCAGCTGGCCAGGGGGGTCCTACGAGCAGTACTTC.